These T cell receptor beta chains were read from a single sample in a study of beta chain features in type 1 diabetes. The protocol was immunoSEQ multiplex PCR, while the TCRdb copy is restricted to in-frame clones and leaves out a portion. There are about 170,000 clones in the sample; around 8% occur only once, and roughly 0.97% lies in the top ten. The sequencing input was central memory CD4+ T cells from blood. Source of these receptors: a woman between 35 and 50 years old with type 1 diabetes. Each CDR3 is given with its conserved first and last residue.

>TRBV29-1
CSSGSGAAEQFF
>TRBV29-1
CSVVTSGALTDTQYF
>TRBV27
CASSLGGAGYTF
>TRBV10-3
CAISESQVSEAFF
>TRBV30
CAWKRQGGEKLFF
>TRBV18
CASSPLGTSLGEQFF
>TRBV29-1
CSAGKSEAFF
>TRBV4-1
CASRPVGGRDQETQYF
>TRBV27
CASSLSLAVSTDTQYF
>TRBV7-2
CASSLGRERYEQYF
>TRBV5-4
CASSFKGEETQYF
>TRBV5-1
CASRPGQGRDEQFF
>TRBV5-1
CASSLVTSNTDTQYF
>TRBV5-4
CASSFTSYNEQFF
>TRBV9
CASSVEVAGQETQYF
>TRBV7-7
CASSLASETQYF
>TRBV4-2
CASSRTGYGQPQHF
>TRBV14
CASREAGTGRAGELFF
>TRBV5-1
CASSQGYGYTF
>TRBV29-1
CSVDGRLGWQETQYF
>TRBV14
CASSSGQPQHF
>TRBV6-1
CASSEAATRGTTQHF
>TRBV27
CASSFLSGSQPQHF
>TRBV4-1
CASSQDRGRGWSQPQHF
>TRBV29-1
CSVAGTGNDQPQHF
>TRBV28
CASSSEAEVNTEAFF
>TRBV20-1
CSAPGNTEAFF
>TRBV18
CASSPRTGGEDTQYF
>TRBV5-1
CASSLQPGRVNQPQHF
>TRBV6-6
CASGLSWYEQYF
>TRBV4-2
CASSQAPTGDNQPQHF
>TRBV27
CASSGWTGKSETQYF
>TRBV21-1
CASSKNMTGELFF
>TRBV9
CASSPGQGRAYEQYF
>TRBV9
CASSVDGQRETQYF
>TRBV5-5
CASSQQGAEFSGYTF
>TRBV28
CASLTPGQYDSPLHF
>TRBV5-6
CASSLDPHTEAFF
>TRBV4-3
CASSQSQGANTEAFF
>TRBV5-8
CASSLVQNTGELFF
>TRBV4-2
CASSLLRTGSETQYF
>TRBV7-3
CASSSSGTANTGELFF
>TRBV7-3
CASTLWAATGELFF
>TRBV9
CASSVVPSGANVLTF